Sequencing of this T cell receptor (beta chain) was carried out in a study of radiation and T cells in renal cell carcinoma. As for time point: baseline pretreatment blood. Treatment meaning: 15 Gy SBRT to primary tumor, nephrectomy 4 weeks later. Serial blood draws occurred at baseline and 2 and 4 weeks post-SBRT. As to this clone: The antigen is not known.

Only in-frame clones appear in the TCRdb table, and some are missing; sequencing was by immunoSEQ multiplex PCR. The data show about 91,000 clones, 70% to 85% seen once. Trimming at V came to 0 bases and at J to 6 bases, leaving 7 bases not matched to a gene. Germline V gene lookup returns CDR1 SQVTM and CDR2 ANQGSEA. The CDR3 has 16 residues. Findings and caveats of the study: From baseline, blood top tumor clonotypes peaked at 2 weeks post-radiation. Without pretreatment biopsies, baseline tumor clonotype presence was undetermined.

The chain has TRBV29-1 and TRBJ2-1; 11 positions agree with TRBD2. This receptor was obtained from a man aged 60 to 69 with renal cell carcinoma. The source material was blood, sampled from a patient whose treatment included radiotherapy and nephrectomy. The CDR3 nucleotides are TGCAGCGTTGAAGATAGAACTAGCGGGAGTCTCAATGAGCAGTTCTTC. Translating it yields CSVEDRTSGSLNEQFF.